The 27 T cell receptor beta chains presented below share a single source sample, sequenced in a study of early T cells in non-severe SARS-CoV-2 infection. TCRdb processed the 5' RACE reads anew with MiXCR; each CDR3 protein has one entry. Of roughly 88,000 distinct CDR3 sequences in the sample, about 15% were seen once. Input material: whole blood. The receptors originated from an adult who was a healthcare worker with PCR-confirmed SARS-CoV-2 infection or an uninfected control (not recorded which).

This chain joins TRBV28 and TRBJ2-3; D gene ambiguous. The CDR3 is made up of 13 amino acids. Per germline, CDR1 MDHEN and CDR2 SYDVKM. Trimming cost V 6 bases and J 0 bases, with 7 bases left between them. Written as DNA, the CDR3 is TGTGCCAGCAGAGAGGTTAGCACAGATACGCAGTATTTT. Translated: CASREVSTDTQYF.

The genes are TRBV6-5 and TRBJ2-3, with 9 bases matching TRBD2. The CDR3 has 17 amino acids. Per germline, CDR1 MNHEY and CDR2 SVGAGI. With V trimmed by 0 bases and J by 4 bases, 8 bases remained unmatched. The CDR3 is CASSYSPSGKPADTQYF. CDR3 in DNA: TGTGCCAGCAGTTACTCGCCTAGCGGGAAACCGGCAGATACGCAGTATTTT.

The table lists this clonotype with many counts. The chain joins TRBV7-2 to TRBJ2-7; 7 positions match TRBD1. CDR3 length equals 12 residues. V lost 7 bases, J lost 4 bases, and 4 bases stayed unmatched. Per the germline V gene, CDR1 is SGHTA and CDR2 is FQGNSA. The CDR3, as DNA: TGTGCCAGCACCCCACAGGGGTACGAGCAGTACTTC. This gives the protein CASTPQGYEQYF.

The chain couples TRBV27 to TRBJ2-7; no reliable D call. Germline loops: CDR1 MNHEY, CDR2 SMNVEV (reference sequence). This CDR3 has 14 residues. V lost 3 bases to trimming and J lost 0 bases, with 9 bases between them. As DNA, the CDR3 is TGTGCCAGCAGTTTCGGACGGGCCTCCTACGAGCAGTACTTC. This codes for CASSFGRASYEQYF.

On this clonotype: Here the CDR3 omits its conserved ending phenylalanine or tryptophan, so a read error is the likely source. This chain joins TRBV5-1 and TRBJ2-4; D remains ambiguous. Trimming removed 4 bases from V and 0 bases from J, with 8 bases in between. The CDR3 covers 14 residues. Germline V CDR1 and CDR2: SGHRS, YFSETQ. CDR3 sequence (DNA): TGCGCCAGCAGCATGACACAAGCCAAAAACATTCAGTACCTC. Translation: CASSMTQAKNIQYL.

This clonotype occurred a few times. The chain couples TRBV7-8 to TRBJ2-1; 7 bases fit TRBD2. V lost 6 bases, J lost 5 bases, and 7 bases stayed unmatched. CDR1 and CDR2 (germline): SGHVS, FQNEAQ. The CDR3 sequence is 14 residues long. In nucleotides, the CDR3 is TGTGCCAGCAGTAGACTAGCAGGTAACAATGAGCAGTTCTTC. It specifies CASSRLAGNNEQFF. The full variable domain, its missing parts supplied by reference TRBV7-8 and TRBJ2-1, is GAGVSQSPRYKVAKRGQDVALRCDPISGHVSLFWYQQALGQGPEFLTYFQNEAQLDKSGLPSDRFFAERPEGSVSTLKIQRTQQEDSAVYLCASSRLAGNNEQFFGPGTRLTVL.

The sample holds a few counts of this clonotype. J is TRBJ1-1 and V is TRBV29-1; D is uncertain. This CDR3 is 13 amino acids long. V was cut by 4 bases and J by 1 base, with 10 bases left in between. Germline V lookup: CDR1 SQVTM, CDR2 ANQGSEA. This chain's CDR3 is CSVAFAGNTEAFF. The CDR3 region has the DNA TGCAGCGTTGCCTTTGCGGGGAACACTGAAGCTTTCTTT.

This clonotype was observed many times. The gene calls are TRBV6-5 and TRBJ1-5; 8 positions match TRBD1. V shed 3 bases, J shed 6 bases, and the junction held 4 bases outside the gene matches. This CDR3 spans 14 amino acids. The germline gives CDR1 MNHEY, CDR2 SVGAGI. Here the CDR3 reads CASSYSTGGQPQHF. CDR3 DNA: TGTGCCAGCAGTTATTCAACAGGGGGTCAGCCCCAGCATTTT.

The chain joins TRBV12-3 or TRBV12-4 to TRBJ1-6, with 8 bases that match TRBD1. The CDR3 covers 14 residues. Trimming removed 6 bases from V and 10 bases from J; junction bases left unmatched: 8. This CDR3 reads CASRETGVESPLHF. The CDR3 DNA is TGTGCCAGCAGGGAGACAGGGGTAGAATCACCCCTCCACTTT.

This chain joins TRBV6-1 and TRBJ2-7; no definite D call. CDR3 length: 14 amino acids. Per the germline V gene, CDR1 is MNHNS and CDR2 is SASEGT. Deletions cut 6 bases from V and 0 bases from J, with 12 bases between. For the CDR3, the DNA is TGTGCCAGCAGCCTCACGTACAGCTCCTACGAGCAGTACTTC. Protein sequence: CASSLTYSSYEQYF.

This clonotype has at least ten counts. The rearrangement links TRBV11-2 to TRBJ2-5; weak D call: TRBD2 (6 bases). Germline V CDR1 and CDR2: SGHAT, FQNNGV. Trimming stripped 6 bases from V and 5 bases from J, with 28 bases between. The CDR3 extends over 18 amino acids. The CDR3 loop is CASSRTGSVGVLMETQYF. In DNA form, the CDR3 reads TGTGCCAGCAGTAGAACCGGGAGCGTTGGGGTTTTGATGGAGACCCAGTACTTC.

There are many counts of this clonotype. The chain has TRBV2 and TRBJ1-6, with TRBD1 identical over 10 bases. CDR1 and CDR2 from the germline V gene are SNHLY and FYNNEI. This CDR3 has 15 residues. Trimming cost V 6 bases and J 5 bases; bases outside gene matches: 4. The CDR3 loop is CASRRQGAHNSPLHF. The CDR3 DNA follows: TGTGCCAGCAGGCGACAGGGGGCACATAATTCACCCCTCCACTTT.

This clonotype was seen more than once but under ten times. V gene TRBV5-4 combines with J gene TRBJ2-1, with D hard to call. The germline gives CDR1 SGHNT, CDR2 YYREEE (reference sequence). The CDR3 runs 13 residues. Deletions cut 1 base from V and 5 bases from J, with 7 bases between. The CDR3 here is CASSLRANNEQFF. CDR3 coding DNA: TGTGCCAGCAGCTTGAGAGCAAACAATGAGCAGTTCTTC.

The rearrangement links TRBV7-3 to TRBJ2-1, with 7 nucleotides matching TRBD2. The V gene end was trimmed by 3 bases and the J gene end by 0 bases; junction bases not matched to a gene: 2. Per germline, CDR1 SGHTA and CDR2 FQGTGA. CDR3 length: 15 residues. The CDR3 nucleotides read TGTGCCAGCAGCTTGAGCGGGGCCTCCTACAATGAGCAGTTCTTC. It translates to CASSLSGASYNEQFF. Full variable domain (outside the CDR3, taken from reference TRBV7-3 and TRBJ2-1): GAGVSQTPSNKVTEKGKYVELRCDPISGHTALYWYRQSLGQGPEFLIYFQGTGAADDSGLPNDRFFAVRPEGSVSTLKIQRTERGDSAVYLCASSLSGASYNEQFFGPGTRLTVL.

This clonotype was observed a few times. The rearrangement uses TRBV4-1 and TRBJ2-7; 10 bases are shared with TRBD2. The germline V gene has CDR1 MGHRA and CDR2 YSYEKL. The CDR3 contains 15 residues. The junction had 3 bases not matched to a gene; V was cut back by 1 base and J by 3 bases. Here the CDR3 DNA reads TGCGCCAGCAGCCAAGTCAGCGGGGGGGACTACGAGCAGTACTTC. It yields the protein CASSQVSGGDYEQYF.

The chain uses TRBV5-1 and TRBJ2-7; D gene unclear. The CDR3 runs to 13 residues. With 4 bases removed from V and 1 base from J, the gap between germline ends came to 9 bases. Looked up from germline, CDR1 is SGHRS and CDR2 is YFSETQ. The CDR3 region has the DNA TGCGCCAGCAGCCGAGAAGTATCCTACGAGCAGTACTTC. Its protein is CASSREVSYEQYF.

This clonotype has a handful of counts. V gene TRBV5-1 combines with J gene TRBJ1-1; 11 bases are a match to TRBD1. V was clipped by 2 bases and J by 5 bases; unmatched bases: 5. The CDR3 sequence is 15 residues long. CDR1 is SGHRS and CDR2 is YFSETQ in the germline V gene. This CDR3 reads CASSLNRDRGTEAFF. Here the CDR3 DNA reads TGCGCCAGCAGCTTAAACCGGGACAGGGGGACTGAAGCTTTCTTT.

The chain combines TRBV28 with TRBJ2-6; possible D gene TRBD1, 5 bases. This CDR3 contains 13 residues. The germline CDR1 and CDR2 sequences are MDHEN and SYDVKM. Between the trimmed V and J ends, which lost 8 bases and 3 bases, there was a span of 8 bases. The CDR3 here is CASVGVGANVLTF. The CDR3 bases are TGTGCCAGCGTAGGGGTTGGGGCCAACGTCCTGACTTTC.

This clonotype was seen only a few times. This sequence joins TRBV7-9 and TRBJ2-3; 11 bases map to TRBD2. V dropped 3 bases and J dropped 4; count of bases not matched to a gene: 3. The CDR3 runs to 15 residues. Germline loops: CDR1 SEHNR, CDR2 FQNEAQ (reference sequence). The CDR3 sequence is CASSFSGGEADTQYF. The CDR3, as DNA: TGTGCCAGCAGCTTTAGCGGGGGGGAAGCAGATACGCAGTATTTT.

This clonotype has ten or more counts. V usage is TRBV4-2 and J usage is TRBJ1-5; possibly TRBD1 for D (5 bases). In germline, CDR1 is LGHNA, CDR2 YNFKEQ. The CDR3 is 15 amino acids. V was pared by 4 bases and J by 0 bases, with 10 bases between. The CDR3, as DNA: TGTGCCAGCAGCCCGGCGAGGGGTAGCAATCAGCCCCAGCATTTT. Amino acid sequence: CASSPARGSNQPQHF.

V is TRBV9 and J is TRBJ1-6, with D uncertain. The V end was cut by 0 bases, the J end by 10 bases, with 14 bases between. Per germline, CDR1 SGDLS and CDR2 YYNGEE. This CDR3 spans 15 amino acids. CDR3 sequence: CASSVGGKEFSPLHF. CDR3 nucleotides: TGTGCCAGCAGCGTAGGGGGAAAGGAGTTCTCACCCCTCCACTTT. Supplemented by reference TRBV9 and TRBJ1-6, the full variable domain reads DSGVTQTPKHLITATGQRVTLRCSPRSGDLSVYWYQQSLDQGLQFLIQYYNGEERAKGNILERFSAQQFPDLHSELNLSSLELGDSALYFCASSVGGKEFSPLHFGNGTRLTVT.

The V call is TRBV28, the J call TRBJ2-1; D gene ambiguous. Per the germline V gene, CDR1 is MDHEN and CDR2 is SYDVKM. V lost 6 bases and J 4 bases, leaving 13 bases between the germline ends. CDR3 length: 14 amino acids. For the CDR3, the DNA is TGTGCCAGCAGCCCAATAAGAACTTACAATGAGCAGTTCTTC. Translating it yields CASSPIRTYNEQFF.

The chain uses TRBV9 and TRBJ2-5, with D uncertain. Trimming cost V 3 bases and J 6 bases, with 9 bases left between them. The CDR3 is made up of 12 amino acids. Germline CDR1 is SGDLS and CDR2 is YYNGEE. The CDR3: CASSDVSKTQYF. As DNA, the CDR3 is TGTGCCAGCAGCGACGTGAGTAAGACCCAGTACTTC.

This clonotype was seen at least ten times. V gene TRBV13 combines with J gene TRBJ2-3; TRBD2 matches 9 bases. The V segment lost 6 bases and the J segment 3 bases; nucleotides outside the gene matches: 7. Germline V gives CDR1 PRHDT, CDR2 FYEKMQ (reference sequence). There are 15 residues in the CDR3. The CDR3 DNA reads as TGTGCCAGCAGTGGCGGGGGGGCCCGTACAGATACGCAGTATTTT. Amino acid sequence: CASSGGGARTDTQYF. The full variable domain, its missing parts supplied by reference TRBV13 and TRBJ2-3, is AAGVIQSPRHLIKEKRETATLKCYPIPRHDTVYWYQQGPGQDPQFLISFYEKMQSDKGSIPDRFSAQQFSDYHSELNMSSLELGDSALYFCASSGGGARTDTQYFGPGTRLTVL.

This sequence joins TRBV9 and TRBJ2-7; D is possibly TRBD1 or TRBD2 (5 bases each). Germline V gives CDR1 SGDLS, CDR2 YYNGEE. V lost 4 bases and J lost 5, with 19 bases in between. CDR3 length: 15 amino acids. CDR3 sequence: CASSSSKKGTHEQYF. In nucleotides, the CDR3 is TGTGCCAGCAGCTCGAGTAAAAAGGGGACCCACGAGCAGTACTTC.

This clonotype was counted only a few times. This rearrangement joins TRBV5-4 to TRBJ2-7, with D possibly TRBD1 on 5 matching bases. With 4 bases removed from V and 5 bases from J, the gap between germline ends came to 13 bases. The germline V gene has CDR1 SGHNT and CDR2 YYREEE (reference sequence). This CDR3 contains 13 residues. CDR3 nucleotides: TGTGCCAGCAGCCCCAAAGGGGTCGACGAGCAGTACTTC. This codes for CASSPKGVDEQYF.

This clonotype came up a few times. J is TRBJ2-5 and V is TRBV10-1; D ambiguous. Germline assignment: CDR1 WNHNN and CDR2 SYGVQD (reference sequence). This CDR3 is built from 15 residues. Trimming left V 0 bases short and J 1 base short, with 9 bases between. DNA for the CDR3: TGCGCCAGCAGTGAGTCGTCTCTACTCCAAGAGACCCAGTACTTC. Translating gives CASSESSLLQETQYF.